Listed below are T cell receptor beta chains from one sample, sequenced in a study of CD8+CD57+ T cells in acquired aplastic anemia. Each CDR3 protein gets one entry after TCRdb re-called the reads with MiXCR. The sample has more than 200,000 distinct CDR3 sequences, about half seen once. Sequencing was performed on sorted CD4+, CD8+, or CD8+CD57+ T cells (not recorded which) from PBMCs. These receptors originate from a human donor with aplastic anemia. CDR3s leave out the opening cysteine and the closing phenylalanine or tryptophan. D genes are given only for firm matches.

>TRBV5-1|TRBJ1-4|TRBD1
ASSTGTENEKLF
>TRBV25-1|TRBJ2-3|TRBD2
ASSEPNLAGGPGDTQY
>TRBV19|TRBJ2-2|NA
ATQGFTGELF
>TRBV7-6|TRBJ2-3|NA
ASSGLATDTQY
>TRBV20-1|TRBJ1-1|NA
SAREGGRDTEAF
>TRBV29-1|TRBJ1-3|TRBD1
SVARGGATIY
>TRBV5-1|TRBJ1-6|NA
ASSLGQRTYNSPLH
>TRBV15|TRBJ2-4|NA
ATSSVGGFVIQY
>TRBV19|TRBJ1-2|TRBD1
AWSAPGTGGTSDGYT
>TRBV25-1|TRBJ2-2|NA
ASSEYARATHQPSELF
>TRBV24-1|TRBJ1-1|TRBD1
ATSAPRGHTEAF
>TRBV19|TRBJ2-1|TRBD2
ASRRTSGGGNEQF
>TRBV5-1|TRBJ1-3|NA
ASSLDSGNTIY
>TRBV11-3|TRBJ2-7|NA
ASSLDYRSSYEQY